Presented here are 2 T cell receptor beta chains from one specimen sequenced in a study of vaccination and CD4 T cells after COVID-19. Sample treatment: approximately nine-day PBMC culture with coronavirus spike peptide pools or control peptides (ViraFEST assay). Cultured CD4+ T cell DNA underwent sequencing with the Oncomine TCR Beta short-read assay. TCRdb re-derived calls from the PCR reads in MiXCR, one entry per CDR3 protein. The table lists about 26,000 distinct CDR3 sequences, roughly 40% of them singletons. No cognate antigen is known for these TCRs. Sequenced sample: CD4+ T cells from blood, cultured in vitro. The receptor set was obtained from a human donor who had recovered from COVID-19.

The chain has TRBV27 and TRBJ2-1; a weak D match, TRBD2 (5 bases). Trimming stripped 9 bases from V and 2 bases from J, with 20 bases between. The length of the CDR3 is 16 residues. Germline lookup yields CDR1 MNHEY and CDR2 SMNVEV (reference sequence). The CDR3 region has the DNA TGTGCCAGGCGGCGGGTTCCACGAGGGACCTACAATGAGCAGTTCTTC. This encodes CARRRVPRGTYNEQFF.

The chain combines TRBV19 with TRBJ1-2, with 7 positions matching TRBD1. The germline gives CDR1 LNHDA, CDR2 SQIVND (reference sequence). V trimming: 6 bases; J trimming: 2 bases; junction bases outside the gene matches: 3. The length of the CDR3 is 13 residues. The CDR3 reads CASRSGQNYGYTF. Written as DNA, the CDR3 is TGTGCCAGTAGATCGGGACAGAACTATGGCTACACCTTC.